This T cell receptor (beta chain) was obtained from a study of shared clonotypes between healthy human individuals. Findings and caveats of the study: A few donors showed sharing of 4.5% to 5% of naive CD4 clonotypes.

This CDR3 has 16 residues. Between the trimmed V and J ends, which lost 1 base and 3 bases, there was a span of 16 bases. CDR1 and CDR2 from the germline V gene are LNHDA and SQIVND (reference sequence). Produced via immunoSEQ multiplex PCR; TCRdb's table is partial and in-frame only. The sample yields millions of clones, approximately 95% seen once. Details on this clone: The antigen is undetermined.

The sequence was obtained from a man between 18 and 29 years old in good health. Some clones in this sample may be carry-over from other donors' samples. The chain is built from TRBV19 and TRBJ2-7; either TRBD1 or TRBD2 may fit D (6 bases each). The sample taken for sequencing was naive CD4+ T cells from PBMCs. Subset meaning: CD45RA+ positively selected. The CDR3 nucleotides read TGTGCCAGTAGTATAGGCGGCACGGGGGCGTTCTACGAGCAGTACTTC. Translated: CASSIGGTGAFYEQYF. The full variable domain, rest sourced from reference TRBV19 and TRBJ2-7, is DGGITQSPKYLFRKEGQNVTLSCEQNLNHDAMYWYRQDPGQGLRLIYYSQIVNDFQKGDIAEGYSVSREKKESFPLTVTSAQKNPTAFYLCASSIGGTGAFYEQYFGPGTRLTVT.